The rows below give T cell receptor beta chains drawn from one sample of a study of blood T cell repertoires in COVID-19. Method: immunoSEQ multiplex PCR; TCRdb's copy keeps in-frame clones and lacks some. The data show around 240,000 clones, 80% to 90% seen once. The material sequenced was PBMCs or T cells enriched from blood (not recorded which). The receptors derive from a woman aged 50 to 60 who had recovered from COVID-19. Both conserved end residues are part of each CDR3. D genes are given only for firm matches. Only part of the rows carry a size: once, few, many, or a class if the clone is expanded.

-,TRBJ2-3,TRBV7-2,TRBD2,CASSSTRLAGVGDTQYF,TGTGCCAGCAGCTCTACACGACTAGCGGGAGTGGGAGATACGCAGTATTTT
-,TRBJ1-4,TRBV5-1,-,CASSLGTARNEKLFF,TGCGCCAGCAGCTTGGGGACAGCGAGAAATGAAAAACTGTTTTTT
-,TRBJ2-1,TRBV28,TRBD2,CASTSGGLAGGGTEQFF,TGTGCCAGTACCTCCGGGGGACTAGCGGGAGGGGGTACTGAGCAGTTCTTC
once,TRBJ1-4,TRBV29-1,-,CSVRGRTQNEKLFF,TGCAGCGTTCGAGGACGGACACAAAATGAAAAACTGTTTTTT
-,TRBJ1-1,TRBV4-1,-,CASRGTEAFF,TGCGCCAGCCGGGGCACTGAAGCTTTCTTT
-,TRBJ2-7,TRBV19,TRBD1,CASSIEWQGAINYEQYF,TGTGCCAGTAGTATCGAATGGCAGGGGGCGATTAACTACGAGCAGTACTTC
-,TRBJ1-2,TRBV5-4,-,CASSYDRNYGYTF,TGTGCCAGCAGCTATGACAGGAACTATGGCTACACCTTC
-,TRBJ2-7,TRBV27,-,CASSLWGVSPYEQYF,TGTGCCAGCAGTTTATGGGGGGTTAGTCCCTACGAGCAGTACTTC
-,TRBJ2-1,TRBV11-2,-,CASSPGVANEQFF,TGTGCCAGCAGCCCAGGGGTAGCGAATGAGCAGTTCTTC
-,TRBJ1-5,TRBV28,TRBD1,CASSPRGRKQAQHF,TGTGCCAGCAGTCCCAGGGGGCGAAAGCAGGCCCAGCATTTT
-,TRBJ1-2,TRBV5-1,-,CASSVTGNYGYTF,TGCGCCAGCAGCGTAACAGGAAACTATGGCTACACCTTC
-,TRBJ1-5,TRBV5-5,-,CASSLMRGSPQPQHF,TGTGCCAGCAGCTTGATGAGGGGGTCCCCTCAGCCCCAGCATTTT
-,TRBJ2-7,TRBV4-1,-,CASSPSFGYEQYF,TGCGCCAGCAGTCCCTCCTTCGGGTACGAGCAGTACTTC
-,TRBJ1-5,TRBV19,-,CASSLDRFEPQHF,TGTGCCAGTAGTCTGGACAGATTCGAACCCCAGCATTTT
-,TRBJ1-4,TRBV2,TRBD1,CASRADRGGYEKLFF,TGTGCCAGCAGAGCCGACAGGGGGGGATATGAAAAACTGTTTTTT
-,TRBJ2-1,TRBV19,TRBD2,CASSIDQTSGRWNEQFF,TGTGCCAGTAGTATAGATCAGACTAGCGGGAGGTGGAATGAGCAGTTCTTC
once,TRBJ2-7,TRBV3-1/TRBV3-2,-,CASRNRVGEQYF,TGTGCCAGCAGGAACAGGGTCGGGGAGCAGTACTTC
-,TRBJ2-2,TRBV9,TRBD2,CASSVFAGGTPGELFF,TGTGCCAGCAGCGTATTTGCGGGAGGGACCCCCGGGGAGCTGTTTTTT
-,TRBJ2-1,TRBV11-3,TRBD2,CASSSGLGSREQFF,TGTGCCAGCAGCTCGGGACTAGGCAGCCGGGAGCAGTTCTTC
-,TRBJ2-3,TRBV5-1,TRBD2,CASSELPGLATDTQYF,TGCGCCAGCAGTGAACTGCCGGGACTAGCGACAGATACGCAGTATTTT
-,TRBJ2-1,TRBV9,-,CASSVLAGNEQFF,TGTGCCAGCAGCGTACTAGCTGGTAATGAGCAGTTCTTC
few,TRBJ1-2,TRBV29-1,-,CSVEDLIQMNYGYTF,TGCAGCGTTGAAGATCTCATACAAATGAACTATGGCTACACCTTC
-,TRBJ2-7,TRBV28,TRBD2,CATILGASGGHEQYF,TGTGCCACCATATTAGGGGCTAGCGGAGGCCACGAGCAGTACTTC
-,TRBJ2-5,TRBV9,TRBD2,CASSPTSGRSEETQYF,TGTGCCAGCAGCCCCACTAGCGGAAGAAGTGAAGAGACCCAGTACTTC
once,TRBJ2-2,TRBV2,TRBD2,CASRTSVNTGELFF,TGTGCCAGCAGGACTAGCGTGAACACCGGGGAGCTGTTTTTT
-,TRBJ2-5,TRBV5-1,TRBD2,CASSLGGTSGNQETQYF,TGCGCCAGCAGCTTGGGGGGTACTAGCGGAAACCAAGAGACCCAGTACTTC
once,TRBJ2-5,TRBV5-1,-,CASSMGQGQETQYF,TGCGCCAGCAGCATGGGGCAGGGTCAAGAGACCCAGTACTTC
few,TRBJ2-7,TRBV5-8,TRBD2,CASSTLASGIYEQYF,TGTGCCAGCAGCACCTTGGCTAGCGGGATCTACGAGCAGTACTTC
-,TRBJ2-1,TRBV2,-,CASSQDWTANNEQFF,TGTGCCAGCAGTCAGGACTGGACGGCGAACAATGAGCAGTTCTTC
-,TRBJ2-7,TRBV28,TRBD1,CASSLLGDSSYEQYF,TGTGCCAGCAGTTTATTAGGGGACAGCTCCTACGAGCAGTACTTC
-,TRBJ2-3,TRBV6-1,TRBD2,CASSVGTSAASTDTQYF,TGTGCCAGCAGTGTTGGGACTAGCGCAGCTAGCACAGATACGCAGTATTTT
-,TRBJ2-7,TRBV6-5,TRBD1,CASSPGQGAYEQYF,TGTGCCAGCAGCCCGGGACAGGGCGCATACGAGCAGTACTTC
-,TRBJ2-3,TRBV11-1,-,CASSLVLADTQYF,TGTGCCAGCAGCTTAGTCCTAGCAGATACGCAGTATTTT
-,TRBJ2-1,TRBV28,-,CASRTAQVSQMAEQFF,TGTGCCAGCCGGACAGCTCAGGTTAGCCAAATGGCCGAGCAGTTCTTC
-,TRBJ1-1,TRBV12-3/TRBV12-4,TRBD1,CASRWDRESSW,TGTGCCAGCAGGTGGGACAGGGAAAGCTCTTGG